The T cell receptor beta chain under discussion was sequenced for a study of T cells after posttransplantation cyclophosphamide. The naive gate required viable CD3+CD4+ or CD3+CD8+ cells with CCR7+CD45RA+CD45RO-CD95-CD27+CD28+ phenotype. Germline trimming cut 1 base from V and 5 bases from J; bases unmatched to any gene: 4. CDR1 is LNHDA, CDR2 SQIVND, per germline (reference sequence). There are 15 residues in the CDR3. Sequencing used immunoSEQ multiplex PCR; TCRdb keeps in-frame clones, though not all of them. The data show under 35,000 clones, about 93% seen once. Study observations and caveats: Donor CD8+ memory clones often dominated recipient blood repertoires at later times. Skin or GI-infiltrating T cells shared few TRB sequences with blood.

On this clone: Antigen: not known.

Sequencing was carried out using naive CD4+ T cells sorted from PBMCs. The chain joins TRBV19 to TRBJ1-4, with 7 bases matching TRBD1. The origin of this receptor is a woman between 55 and 75 years old in good health, CMV-negative, and a related stem cell transplant donor. CDR3 loop: CASSIAGQRNEKLFF. CDR3 DNA sequence: TGTGCCAGTAGTATAGCGGGACAGCGGAATGAAAAACTGTTTTTT.